Presented here are 20 T cell receptor beta chains from one specimen sequenced in a study of cytomegalovirus exposure and HLA in healthy donors. In the PCR, 60 Vbeta and 13 Jbeta primers were used. Generated by immunoSEQ multiplex PCR, the TCRdb table keeps only in-frame clones and is missing some. The table lists 140,000 to 150,000 clones, roughly 9.7% of them singletons. The source material was PBMCs. Receptors were obtained from a man aged 45-65 years in good health and CMV-seronegative.

The chain carries TRBV7-2 and TRBJ1-6; a weak D match, TRBD1 (6 bases). The germline V gene encodes CDR1 SGHTA and CDR2 FQGNSA. Trimming removed 5 bases from V and 13 bases from J, with 12 bases in between. This CDR3 is built from 12 residues. CDR3 protein: CASSHDRLPLHF. For the CDR3, the DNA is TGTGCCAGCAGCCACGACAGGTTGCCCCTCCACTTT.

This chain uses TRBV7-3 with TRBJ1-1; 10 bases match TRBD1. J was trimmed by 7 bases and V by 2 bases; bases with no gene match: 1. Germline CDR1 is SGHTA and CDR2 is FQGTGA. This CDR3 has 13 amino acids. The CDR3 spells CASSLGQGVEAFF. The CDR3 DNA reads as TGTGCCAGCAGCTTAGGACAGGGGGTTGAAGCTTTCTTT.

This chain links TRBV11-2 with TRBJ1-4; the D gene is possibly TRBD1 (6 bases). CDR1 is SGHAT and CDR2 is FQNNGV in the germline V gene. Trimming pared 6 bases from V and 0 bases from J, leaving 8 bases between. This CDR3 region has 14 residues. The CDR3 loop reads CASSYRATNEKLFF. The CDR3 DNA sequence: TGTGCCAGCAGTTACAGGGCAACTAATGAAAAACTGTTTTTT.

There are a few counts of this clone. This chain joins TRBV25-1 and TRBJ2-7; perhaps TRBD1 as D (6 bases). Germline V CDR1 and CDR2: MGHDK, SYGVNS. The V and J ends lost 1 base and 5 bases respectively, with 9 bases between them. The CDR3 length is 13 residues. CDR3 protein: CASSEWQGHEQYF. The CDR3 nucleotides are TGTGCCAGCAGTGAATGGCAGGGGCACGAGCAGTACTTC.

J is TRBJ2-1 and V is TRBV4-1; 10 bases are a match to TRBD2. The CDR3 sequence is 15 residues long. The V segment lost 8 bases and the J segment 5 bases; nucleotides outside the gene matches: 9. Germline-derived CDR1 and CDR2 are MGHRA and YSYEKL. Here the CDR3 DNA reads TGCGCCAGCGCCAGTCTAGCGGGGGCGGACAATGAGCAGTTCTTC. It specifies CASASLAGADNEQFF.

This clone has just a few counts. The chain links TRBV30 to TRBJ1-2; tentative D call: TRBD1 (5 bases). The CDR3 runs 13 residues. The germline V and J ends were trimmed by 3 bases and 5 bases, with 13 bases remaining between them. CDR1 and CDR2 (germline): GTSNPN, SVGIG (reference sequence). CDR3 in DNA: TGTGCCTGGAGATCCCAGGGTCTGTATGGCTACACCTTC. Encoded protein: CAWRSQGLYGYTF.

For the CDR3, the DNA is TGTGCCATCAGTGATTACTCCCAAACAGGGACCTCTTCCGAGCAGTACTTC. The encoded protein is CAISDYSQTGTSSEQYF. The rearrangement joins TRBV10-3 to TRBJ2-7; the D gene is possibly TRBD1 (6 bases). Germline CDR1 reads ENHRY; CDR2 reads SYGVKD. The CDR3 is 17 residues long. The ends were cut back, 3 bases at V and 6 bases at J, with 24 bases in the middle.

In this sample, this clone turned up a few times. The chain has TRBV6-4 and TRBJ2-3, with TRBD2 as a possible D gene (5 bases). Germline loops: CDR1 MRHNA, CDR2 SNTAGT. Trimming removed 2 bases from V and 3 bases from J, with 12 bases in between. The CDR3 length is 15 residues. Here the CDR3 DNA reads TGTGCCAGCAGTGACGAGGGATTAGGTACAGATACGCAGTATTTT. Translation gives CASSDEGLGTDTQYF.

The CDR3 DNA is TGTGCCAGCAGCGTAGACGCGGGGAACTATGGCTACACCTTC. It translates to CASSVDAGNYGYTF. The chain combines TRBV9 with TRBJ1-2; D remains unclear. CDR3 length: 14 residues. Germline CDR1 SGDLS, CDR2 YYNGEE. Trimming cost V 0 bases and J 2 bases, with 8 bases left between them.

This clone was recorded a few times. The rearrangement links TRBV6-5 to TRBJ1-3; perhaps TRBD1 as D (6 bases). In germline, CDR1 is MNHEY, CDR2 SVGAGI. The V end lost 5 bases, the J end lost 5 bases, and 16 bases lay between the germline ends. The CDR3 runs 15 residues. The CDR3 bases are TGTGCCAGCAGTGCCCTCGGACAGAGAAGAAACACCATATATTTT. Protein sequence: CASSALGQRRNTIYF.

The genes are TRBV2 and TRBJ2-6; maybe TRBD1 (6 bases). V lost 5 bases, J lost 2 bases, and 10 bases lay in between. The germline gives CDR1 SNHLY, CDR2 FYNNEI. There are 15 residues in the CDR3. CDR3 sequence reads: CASSRTGTGANVLTF. The DNA for the CDR3 is TGTGCCAGCAGTAGAACAGGGACTGGGGCCAACGTCCTGACTTTC. Complete variable domain (other parts from reference TRBV2 and TRBJ2-6): EPEVTQTPSHQVTQMGQEVILRCVPISNHLYFYWYRQILGQKVEFLVSFYNNEISEKSEIFDDQFSVERPDGSNFTLKIRSTKLEDSAMYFCASSRTGTGANVLTFGAGSRLTVL.

The rearrangement joins TRBV5-1 to TRBJ2-7, with 7 bases that match TRBD1. CDR3 length equals 19 residues. The germline V gene encodes CDR1 SGHRS and CDR2 YFSETQ. With 3 bases clipped from V and 4 bases from J, the junction kept 22 bases outside the gene matches. CDR3 coding DNA: TGCGCCAGCAGCTGGGTACCGGGACAGTCCCAATTGAGGGATTACGAGCAGTACTTC. It yields the protein CASSWVPGQSQLRDYEQYF.

This clone came up a few times. V and J are TRBV6-5 and TRBJ2-1; TRBD1 agrees at 7 bases. Germline V CDR1 and CDR2: MNHEY, SVGAGI. This CDR3 has 13 residues. V shed 6 bases, J shed 12 bases, and the junction held 11 bases outside the gene matches. This chain's CDR3 is CASRSIQGPTQFF. DNA of the CDR3: TGTGCCAGCAGATCGATACAGGGGCCGACGCAGTTCTTC.

The V gene is TRBV7-9, the J gene TRBJ2-5; a weak D match, TRBD2 (6 bases). The germline V gene encodes CDR1 SEHNR and CDR2 FQNEAQ (reference sequence). The CDR3 has 14 residues. The V and J ends lost 0 bases and 5 bases respectively, with 10 bases between them. Here the CDR3 DNA reads TGTGCCAGCAGCTTAGCGGGAGGCGCGGAGACCCAGTACTTC. This codes for CASSLAGGAETQYF. The full variable domain, with the rest looked up from reference TRBV7-9 and TRBJ2-5, is DTGVSQNPRHKITKRGQNVTFRCDPISEHNRLYWYRQTLGQGPEFLTYFQNEAQLEKSRLLSDRFSAERPKGSFSTLEIQRTEQGDSAMYLCASSLAGGAETQYFGPGTRLLVL.

This chain joins TRBV6-5 and TRBJ2-7, with 10 bases matching TRBD1. The J call is doubtful: the DNA matches TRBJ2-1 better. The CDR3 is made up of 15 amino acids. The germline V gene has CDR1 MNHEY and CDR2 SVGAGI. CDR3 DNA: TGTGCCAGCATGGACGGGGACAGGGGCGGGAATGAGCAGTTCTTC. Translating gives CASMDGDRGGNEQFF.

This clone has more than one count but fewer than ten. This chain uses TRBV15 with TRBJ2-2; 9 bases fit TRBD2. J was trimmed by 5 bases and V by 2 bases; bases with no gene match: 9. The CDR3 totals 17 residues. The V gene's germline CDR1 is LNHNV and CDR2 YYDKDF (reference sequence). The CDR3 loop is CATSRLAGEGATGELFF. CDR3 coding DNA: TGTGCCACCAGCAGATTAGCGGGAGAGGGTGCAACCGGGGAGCTGTTTTTT.

This clone was observed a handful of times. The genes are TRBV5-6 and TRBJ2-7, with a possible D match to TRBD2 (5 bases). The CDR3 has 14 residues. Germline CDR1 SGHDT, CDR2 YYEEEE. V was cut by 4 bases and J by 5 bases, with 16 bases left in between. CDR3: CASSPVGDRHEQYF. CDR3 sequence (DNA): TGTGCCAGCAGCCCGGTCGGGGATCGGCACGAGCAGTACTTC.

In this sample, this clone turned up a few times. The rearrangement uses TRBV5-1 and TRBJ1-2; the match to TRBD1 covers 7 bases. The germline V gene has CDR1 SGHRS and CDR2 YFSETQ. The CDR3 sequence is 14 residues long. Trimming cost V 3 bases and J 4 bases; bases outside gene matches: 6. CDR3 in amino acids: CASSYTDRAYGYTF. The CDR3 region has the DNA TGCGCCAGCAGCTACACCGACAGGGCCTATGGCTACACCTTC.

This clone was detected a few times. CDR3 DNA sequence: TGTGCCAGCAGCCTAATCCGGGCAGGGGCGAATGGCTACACCTTC. This gives the protein CASSLIRAGANGYTF. The chain couples TRBV11-2 to TRBJ1-2, with D perhaps TRBD1 (6 bases). There are 15 residues in the CDR3. Between the trimmed V and J ends, which lost 5 bases and 6 bases, there was a span of 19 bases. Germline CDR1 is SGHAT and CDR2 is FQNNGV.

The chain recombines TRBV25-1 with TRBJ1-5, with 7 bases aligning to TRBD1. Losses at the gene ends were 1 base for V and 4 bases for J; bases not matched to a gene: 7. The germline V gene encodes CDR1 MGHDK and CDR2 SYGVNS. The CDR3 contains 16 residues. The CDR3 coding sequence is TGTGCCAGCAGTGAATCTGAGACAGGGTATAATCAGCCCCAGCATTTT. Protein product: CASSESETGYNQPQHF.